A single sample gave rise to the 9 T cell receptor beta chains below, sequenced in a study of OX40 agonist ivuxolimab in advanced cancers. The library was made by the immunoSEQ multiplex PCR assay. Entries here come from immuneACCESS through TCRdb and include only in-frame sequences with V and J called. Some clones fail to appear in such tables; in the studies checked, an unresolved V gene covers under half of the shortfall, and the cause of the remainder is unknown. The sample contains tens of thousands of clones, about 89% of them found a single time. More than 8.5% of the sample is in the top ten clones. The sample here was CD4+ or CD8+ T cells sorted from blood, taken in a trial of the OX40 agonist ivuxolimab. All receptors derive from an adult with an advanced solid tumor such as melanoma, head and neck, liver or kidney cancer.

V gene TRBV7-9 combines with J gene TRBJ1-4, with TRBD1 as a possible D gene (6 bases). V gave up 3 bases and J gave up 4 bases, with 15 bases separating them. The germline V gene has CDR1 SEHNR and CDR2 FQNEAQ (reference sequence). This CDR3 region has 16 residues. The CDR3 loop is CASSLYRVGVNEKLFF. The CDR3 region has the DNA TGTGCCAGCAGCTTGTACAGGGTTGGGGTTAATGAAAAACTGTTTTTT.

This chain connects TRBV27 to TRBJ2-3; possible D gene TRBD1, 5 bases. Germline V gene data show CDR1 as MNHEY and CDR2 as SMNVEV (reference sequence). V was clipped by 6 bases and J by 3 bases, with 16 bases between them. The CDR3 has 15 amino acids. CDR3 in amino acids: CASRAEGVWTDTQYF. The CDR3 DNA reads as TGTGCCAGCAGGGCTGAAGGGGTGTGGACAGATACGCAGTATTTT.

The genes are TRBV6-1 and TRBJ1-4; D is uncertain. This CDR3 contains 17 residues. The germline V and J ends were trimmed by 1 base and 7 bases, with 19 bases remaining between them. The germline V gene has CDR1 MNHNS and CDR2 SASEGT. The CDR3 coding sequence is TGTGCCAGCAGTGAAGATTTCGGCTCGACCATCGGTGAAAAACTGTTTTTT. This gives the protein CASSEDFGSTIGEKLFF.

This rearrangement joins TRBV15 to TRBJ1-6; TRBD1 is a possible D gene (6 bases). The CDR3 is 13 residues long. V was cut by 6 bases and J by 8 bases, with 11 bases left in between. Germline V gene data show CDR1 as LNHNV and CDR2 as YYDKDF (reference sequence). The CDR3 DNA sequence: TGTGCCACCAGAACAGGGTCTGATTCACCCCTCCACTTT. As protein: CATRTGSDSPLHF.

The rearrangement joins TRBV6-6 to TRBJ2-7, with TRBD1 matching 7 bases. The V segment lost 5 bases and the J segment 6 bases; nucleotides outside the gene matches: 10. Germline V CDR1 and CDR2: MNHNY, SVGAGI (reference sequence). This CDR3 is 14 amino acids long. The CDR3 loop is CASSTQTGKGEQYF. CDR3 DNA sequence: TGTGCCAGCAGTACCCAGACAGGGAAGGGCGAGCAGTACTTC.

This chain uses TRBV7-2 with TRBJ2-5; D is uncertain. Germline-derived CDR1 and CDR2 are SGHTA and FQGNSA. The germline V and J ends were trimmed by 5 bases and 7 bases, with 11 bases remaining between them. This CDR3 spans 12 amino acids. CDR3 residues: CASSHGWRTQYF. The CDR3 DNA sequence: TGTGCCAGCAGCCATGGTTGGCGGACCCAGTACTTC.

V and J are TRBV11-2 and TRBJ2-7; 10 bases agree with TRBD2. Germline CDR1 and CDR2: SGHAT and FQNNGV. The CDR3 covers 17 residues. V lost 2 bases, J lost 6 bases, and 13 bases stayed unmatched. The CDR3 DNA reads as TGTGCCAGCAGCTTAATGAGTAAGGGACTAGCGCTATTCGAGCAGTACTTC. This translates into CASSLMSKGLALFEQYF.

The chain is built from TRBV6-1 and TRBJ2-7; 11 bases are shared with TRBD2. CDR3 length equals 14 residues. Germline V gene sequence: CDR1 MNHNS, CDR2 SASEGT. V trimming: 5 bases; J trimming: 3 bases; junction bases outside the gene matches: 3. DNA for the CDR3: TGTGCCAGCAGTTTAGCGGGAGGGAGCTACGAGCAGTACTTC. This codes for CASSLAGGSYEQYF.

The gene calls are TRBV27 and TRBJ2-3; a possible D gene is TRBD2 (6 bases). Trimming cost V 6 bases and J 1 base, with 14 bases left between them. The length of the CDR3 is 15 residues. Germline loops: CDR1 MNHEY, CDR2 SMNVEV (reference sequence). CDR3 residues: CASSNPAGRTDTQYF. For the CDR3, the DNA is TGTGCCAGCAGCAATCCAGCGGGTCGCACAGATACGCAGTATTTT.